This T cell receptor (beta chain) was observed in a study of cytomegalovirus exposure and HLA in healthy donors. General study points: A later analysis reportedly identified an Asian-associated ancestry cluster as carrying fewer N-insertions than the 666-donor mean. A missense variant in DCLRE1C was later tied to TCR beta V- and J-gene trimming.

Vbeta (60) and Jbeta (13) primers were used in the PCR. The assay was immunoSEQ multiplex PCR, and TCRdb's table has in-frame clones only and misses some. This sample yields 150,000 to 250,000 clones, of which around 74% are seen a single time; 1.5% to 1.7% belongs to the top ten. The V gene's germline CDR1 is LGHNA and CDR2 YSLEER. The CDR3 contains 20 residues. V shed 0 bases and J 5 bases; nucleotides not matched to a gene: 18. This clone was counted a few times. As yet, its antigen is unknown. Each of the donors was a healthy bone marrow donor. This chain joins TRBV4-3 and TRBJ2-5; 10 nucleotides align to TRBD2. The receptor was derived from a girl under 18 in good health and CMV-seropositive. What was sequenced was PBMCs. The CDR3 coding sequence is TGCGCCAGCAGCCAAGATAAGCCTAGCGGGGGCCCTCCTGATGGGGAGACCCAGTACTTC. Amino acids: CASSQDKPSGGPPDGETQYF.